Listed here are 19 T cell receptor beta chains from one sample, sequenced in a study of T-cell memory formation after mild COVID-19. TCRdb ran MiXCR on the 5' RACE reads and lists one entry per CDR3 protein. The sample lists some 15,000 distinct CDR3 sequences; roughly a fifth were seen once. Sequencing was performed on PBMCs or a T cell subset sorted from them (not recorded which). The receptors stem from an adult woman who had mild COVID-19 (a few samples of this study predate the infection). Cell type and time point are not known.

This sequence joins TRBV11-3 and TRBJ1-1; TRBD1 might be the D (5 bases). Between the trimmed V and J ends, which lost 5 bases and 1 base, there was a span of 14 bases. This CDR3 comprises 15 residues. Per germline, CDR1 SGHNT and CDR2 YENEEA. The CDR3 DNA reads TGTGCCAGCAGCCCCATCGGGGGAGCGAACACTGAAGCTTTCTTT. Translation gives CASSPIGGANTEAFF.

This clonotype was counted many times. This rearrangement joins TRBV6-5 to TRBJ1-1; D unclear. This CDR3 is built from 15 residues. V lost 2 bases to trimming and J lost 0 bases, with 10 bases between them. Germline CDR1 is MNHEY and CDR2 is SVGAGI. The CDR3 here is CASSYAGSLNTEAFF. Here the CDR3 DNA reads TGTGCCAGCAGTTACGCGGGAAGTTTGAACACTGAAGCTTTCTTT.

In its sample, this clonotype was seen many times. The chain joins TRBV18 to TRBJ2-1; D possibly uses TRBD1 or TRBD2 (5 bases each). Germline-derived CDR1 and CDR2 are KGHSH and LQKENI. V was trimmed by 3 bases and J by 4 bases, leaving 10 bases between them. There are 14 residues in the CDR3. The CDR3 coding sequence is TGTGCCAGCTCACCGCGAGGGGTATACAATGAGCAGTTCTTC. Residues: CASSPRGVYNEQFF. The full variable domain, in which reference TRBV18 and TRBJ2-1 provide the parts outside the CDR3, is NAGVMQNPRHLVRRRGQEARLRCSPMKGHSHVYWYRQLPEEGLKFMVYLQKENIIDESGMPKERFSAEFPKEGPSILRIQQVVRGDSAAYFCASSPRGVYNEQFFGPGTRLTVL.

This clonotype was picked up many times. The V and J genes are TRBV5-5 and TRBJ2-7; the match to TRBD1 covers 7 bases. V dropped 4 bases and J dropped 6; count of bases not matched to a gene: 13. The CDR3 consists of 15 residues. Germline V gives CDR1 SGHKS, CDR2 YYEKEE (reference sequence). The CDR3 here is CASSPQGVLIGEQYF. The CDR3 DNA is TGTGCCAGCAGCCCCCAGGGGGTTCTCATCGGCGAGCAGTACTTC.

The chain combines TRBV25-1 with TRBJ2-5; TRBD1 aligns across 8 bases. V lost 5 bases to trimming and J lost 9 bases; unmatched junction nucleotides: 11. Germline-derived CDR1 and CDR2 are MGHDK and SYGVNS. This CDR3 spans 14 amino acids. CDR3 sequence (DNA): TGTGCCAGCAGTTTGACAGGGGTCCCTGGGGCCCAGTACTTC. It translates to CASSLTGVPGAQYF. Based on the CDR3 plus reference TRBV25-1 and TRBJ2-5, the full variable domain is EADIYQTPRYLVIGTGKKITLECSQTMGHDKMYWYQQDPGMELHLIHYSYGVNSTEKGDLSSESTVSRIRTEHFPLTLESARPSHTSQYLCASSLTGVPGAQYFGPGTRLLVL.

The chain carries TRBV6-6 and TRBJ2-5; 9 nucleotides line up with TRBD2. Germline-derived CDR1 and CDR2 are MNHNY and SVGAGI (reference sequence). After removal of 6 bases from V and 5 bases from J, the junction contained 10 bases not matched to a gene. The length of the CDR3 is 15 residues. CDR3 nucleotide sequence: TGTGCCAGCAGCCAAAGCGGGGGGATTGGGGAGACCCAGTACTTC. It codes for CASSQSGGIGETQYF.

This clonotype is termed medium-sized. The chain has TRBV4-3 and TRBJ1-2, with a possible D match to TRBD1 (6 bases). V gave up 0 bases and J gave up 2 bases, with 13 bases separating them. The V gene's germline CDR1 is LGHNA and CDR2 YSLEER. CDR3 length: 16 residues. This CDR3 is CASSQEGSGANYGYTF. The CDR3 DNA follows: TGCGCCAGCAGCCAAGAAGGCTCAGGGGCCAACTATGGCTACACCTTC.

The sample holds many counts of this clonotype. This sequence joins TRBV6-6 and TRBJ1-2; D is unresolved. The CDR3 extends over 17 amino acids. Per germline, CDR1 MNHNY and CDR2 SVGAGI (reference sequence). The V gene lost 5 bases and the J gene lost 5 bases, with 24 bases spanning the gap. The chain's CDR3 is CASSTSSGFLIGYGYTF. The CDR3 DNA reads TGTGCCAGCAGTACATCATCTGGATTCCTAATCGGGTATGGCTACACCTTC.

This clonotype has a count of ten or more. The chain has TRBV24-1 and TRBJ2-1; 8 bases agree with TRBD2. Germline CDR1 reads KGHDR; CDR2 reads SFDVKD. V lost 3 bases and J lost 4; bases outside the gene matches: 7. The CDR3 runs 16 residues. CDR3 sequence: CATSDPSGRGYNEQFF. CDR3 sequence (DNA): TGTGCCACCAGTGATCCAAGCGGGAGAGGTTACAATGAGCAGTTCTTC.

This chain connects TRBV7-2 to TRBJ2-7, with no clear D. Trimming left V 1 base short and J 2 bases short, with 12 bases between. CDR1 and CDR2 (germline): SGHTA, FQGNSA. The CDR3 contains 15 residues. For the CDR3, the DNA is TGTGCCAGCAGCTTAGAGGTAGGACCGGCCTACGAGCAGTACTTC. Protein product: CASSLEVGPAYEQYF.

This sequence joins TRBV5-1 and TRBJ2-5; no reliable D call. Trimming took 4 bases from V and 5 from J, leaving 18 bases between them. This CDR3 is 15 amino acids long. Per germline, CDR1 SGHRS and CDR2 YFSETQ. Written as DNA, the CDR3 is TGCGCCAGCAGCCTTACCTTCGGGCCCGGGGAGACCCAGTACTTC. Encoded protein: CASSLTFGPGETQYF.

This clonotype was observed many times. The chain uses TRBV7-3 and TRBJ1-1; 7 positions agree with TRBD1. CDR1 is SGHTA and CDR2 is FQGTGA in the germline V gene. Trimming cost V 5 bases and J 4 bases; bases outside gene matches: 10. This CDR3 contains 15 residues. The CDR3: CASSQGGGAGTEAFF. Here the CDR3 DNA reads TGTGCCAGCAGCCAAGGAGGGGGCGCGGGCACTGAAGCTTTCTTT.

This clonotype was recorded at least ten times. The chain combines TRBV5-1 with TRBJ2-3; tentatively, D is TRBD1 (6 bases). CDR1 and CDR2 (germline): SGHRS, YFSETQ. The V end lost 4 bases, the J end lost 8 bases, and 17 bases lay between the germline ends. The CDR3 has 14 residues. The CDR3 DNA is TGCGCCAGCAGCCTCGGGTATTCCAGGGGTACGCAGTATTTT. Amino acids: CASSLGYSRGTQYF.

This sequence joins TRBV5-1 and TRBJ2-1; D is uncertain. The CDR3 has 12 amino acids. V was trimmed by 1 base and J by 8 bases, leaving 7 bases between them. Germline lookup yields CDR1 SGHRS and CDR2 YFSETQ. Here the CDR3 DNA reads TGCGCCAGCAGCTTGTCCTTCGATGAGCAGTTCTTC. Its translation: CASSLSFDEQFF.

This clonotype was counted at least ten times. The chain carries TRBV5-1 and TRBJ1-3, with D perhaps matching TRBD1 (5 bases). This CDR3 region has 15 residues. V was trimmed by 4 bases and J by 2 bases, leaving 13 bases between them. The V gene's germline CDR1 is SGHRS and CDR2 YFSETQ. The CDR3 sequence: CASSLGPGAGNTIYF. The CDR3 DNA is TGCGCCAGCAGCCTGGGACCGGGTGCTGGAAACACCATATATTTT.

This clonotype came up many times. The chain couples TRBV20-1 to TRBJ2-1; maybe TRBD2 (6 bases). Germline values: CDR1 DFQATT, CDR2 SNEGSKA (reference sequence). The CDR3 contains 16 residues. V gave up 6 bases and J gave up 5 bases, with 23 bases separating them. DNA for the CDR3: TGCAGTGCCTTAAAGGTGTTGAGTGAGCGGGACAATGAGCAGTTCTTC. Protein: CSALKVLSERDNEQFF.

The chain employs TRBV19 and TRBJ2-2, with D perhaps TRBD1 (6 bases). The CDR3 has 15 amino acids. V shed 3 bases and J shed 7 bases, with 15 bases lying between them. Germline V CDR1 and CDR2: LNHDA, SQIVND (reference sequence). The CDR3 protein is CASSIDRSSVGELFF. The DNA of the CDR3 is TGTGCCAGTAGTATCGACAGGTCCAGCGTCGGGGAGCTGTTTTTT.

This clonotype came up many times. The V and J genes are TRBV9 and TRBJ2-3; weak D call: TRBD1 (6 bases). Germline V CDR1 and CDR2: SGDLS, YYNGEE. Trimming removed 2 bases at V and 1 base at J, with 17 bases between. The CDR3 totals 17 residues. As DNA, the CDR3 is TGTGCCAGCAGCGTCACTCAGGGGAGCGGAGGCACAGATACGCAGTATTTT. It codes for CASSVTQGSGGTDTQYF.

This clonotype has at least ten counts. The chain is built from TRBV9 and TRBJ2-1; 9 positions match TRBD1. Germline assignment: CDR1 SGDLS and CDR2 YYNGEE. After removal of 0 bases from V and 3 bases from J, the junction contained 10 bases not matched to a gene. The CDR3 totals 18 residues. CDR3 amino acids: CASSVEGVGTGFYNEQFF. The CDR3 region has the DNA TGTGCCAGCAGCGTAGAGGGTGTTGGGACAGGGTTCTACAATGAGCAGTTCTTC.